The count of the clone carrying this T cell receptor beta chain is one. Its target is unknown. The data were obtained in a study of a mutant IDH1 vaccine in newly diagnosed glioma. General study results and limits: It seemed that pseudoprogression was not linked to changes in the top peripheral T cell clonotypes.

Clones were read by immunoSEQ multiplex PCR, and TCRdb kept only the in-frame ones, dropping some. The sample includes 55,000 to 65,000 clones, about four fifths seen only once; the top ten take about 3.7%. Deletions cut 5 bases from V and 5 bases from J, with 5 bases between. The CDR3 has 11 amino acids. Germline CDR1 reads SGHAT; CDR2 reads FQNNGV. Time point of the sample: week 11, during vaccination. Doses of 300 ug of mutant IDH1 20-mer peptide were given with topical imiquimod. This sample comprised PBMCs, obtained from a glioma patient whose treatment included an IDH1 peptide vaccine. The V and J genes are TRBV11-2 and TRBJ2-3; unclear D gene. This sequence originates from a man aged 25 to 45 with glioma. DNA for the CDR3: TGTGCCAGCAGCAAAAAAGATACGCAGTATTTT. Residues: CASSKKDTQYF.